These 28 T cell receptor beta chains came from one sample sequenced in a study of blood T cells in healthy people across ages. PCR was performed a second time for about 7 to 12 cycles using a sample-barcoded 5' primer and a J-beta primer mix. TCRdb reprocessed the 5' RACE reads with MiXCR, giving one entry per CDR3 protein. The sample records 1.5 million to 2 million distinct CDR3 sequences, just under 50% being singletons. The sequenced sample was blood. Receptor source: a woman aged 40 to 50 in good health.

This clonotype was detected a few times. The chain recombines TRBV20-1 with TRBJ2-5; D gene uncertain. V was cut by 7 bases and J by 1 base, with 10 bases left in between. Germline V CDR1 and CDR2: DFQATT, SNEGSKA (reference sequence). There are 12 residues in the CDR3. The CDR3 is CSGKKGQETQYF. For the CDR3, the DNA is TGCAGTGGAAAGAAGGGCCAAGAGACCCAGTACTTC.

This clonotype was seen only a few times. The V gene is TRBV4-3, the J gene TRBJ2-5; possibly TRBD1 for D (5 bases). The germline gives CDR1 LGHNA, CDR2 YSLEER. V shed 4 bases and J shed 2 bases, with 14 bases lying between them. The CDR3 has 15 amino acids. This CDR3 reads CASSRDQAGQETQYF. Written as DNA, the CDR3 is TGCGCCAGCAGCCGAGACCAGGCAGGGCAAGAGACCCAGTACTTC.

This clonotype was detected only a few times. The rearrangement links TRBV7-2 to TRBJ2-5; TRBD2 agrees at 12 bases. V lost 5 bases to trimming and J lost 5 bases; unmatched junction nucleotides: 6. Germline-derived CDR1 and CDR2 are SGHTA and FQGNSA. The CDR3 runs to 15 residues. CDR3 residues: CASSLSTSGGETQYF. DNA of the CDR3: TGTGCCAGCAGCCTCTCCACTAGCGGGGGGGAGACCCAGTACTTC.

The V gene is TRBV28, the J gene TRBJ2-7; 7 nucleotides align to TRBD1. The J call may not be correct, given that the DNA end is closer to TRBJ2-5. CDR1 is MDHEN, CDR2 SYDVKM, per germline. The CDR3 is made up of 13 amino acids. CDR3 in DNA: TGTGCCAGCAGATTTACAGGGGCAGAGACCCAGTACTTC. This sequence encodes CASRFTGAETQYF.

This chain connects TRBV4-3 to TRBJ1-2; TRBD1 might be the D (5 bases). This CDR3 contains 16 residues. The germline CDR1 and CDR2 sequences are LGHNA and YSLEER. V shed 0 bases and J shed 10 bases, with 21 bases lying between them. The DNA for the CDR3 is TGCGCCAGCAGCCAAGAGGCAACTTCCAGGGATCGGGACTACACCTTC. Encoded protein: CASSQEATSRDRDYTF.

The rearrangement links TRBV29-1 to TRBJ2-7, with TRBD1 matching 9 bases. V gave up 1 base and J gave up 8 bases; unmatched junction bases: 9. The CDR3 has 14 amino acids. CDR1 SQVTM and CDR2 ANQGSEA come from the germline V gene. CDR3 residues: CSVEVGQGRNKQYF. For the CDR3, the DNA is TGCAGCGTTGAAGTCGGACAGGGGCGTAACAAGCAGTACTTC.

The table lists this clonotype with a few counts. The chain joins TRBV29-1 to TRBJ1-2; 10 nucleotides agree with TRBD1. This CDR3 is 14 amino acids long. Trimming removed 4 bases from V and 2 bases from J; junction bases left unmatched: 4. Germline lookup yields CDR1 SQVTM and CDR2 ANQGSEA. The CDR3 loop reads CSVASGQGNYGYTF. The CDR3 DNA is TGCAGCGTTGCGTCGGGACAGGGGAACTATGGCTACACCTTC.

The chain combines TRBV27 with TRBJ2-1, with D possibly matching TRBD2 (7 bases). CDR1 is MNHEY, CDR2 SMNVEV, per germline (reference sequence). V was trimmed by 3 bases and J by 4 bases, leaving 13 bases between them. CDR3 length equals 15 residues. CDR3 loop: CASSFGGRGYNEQFF. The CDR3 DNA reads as TGTGCCAGCAGTTTTGGGGGGAGGGGGTACAATGAGCAGTTCTTC.

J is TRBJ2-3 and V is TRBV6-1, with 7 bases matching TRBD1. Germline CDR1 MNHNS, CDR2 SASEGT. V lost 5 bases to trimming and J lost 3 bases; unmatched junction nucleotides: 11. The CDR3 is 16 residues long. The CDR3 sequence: CASSPRTGEATDTQYF. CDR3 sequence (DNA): TGTGCCAGCAGTCCACGGACAGGTGAAGCGACAGATACGCAGTATTTT.

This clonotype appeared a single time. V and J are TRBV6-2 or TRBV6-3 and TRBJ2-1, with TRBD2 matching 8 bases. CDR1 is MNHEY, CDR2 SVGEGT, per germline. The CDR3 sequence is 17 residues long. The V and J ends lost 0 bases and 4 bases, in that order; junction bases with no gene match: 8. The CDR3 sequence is CASSYSLVAGSYNEQFF. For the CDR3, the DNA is TGTGCCAGCAGTTACTCGTTGGTAGCGGGGTCATACAATGAGCAGTTCTTC.

The CDR3 loop is CASSQARGPSTDTQYF. The CDR3 DNA follows: TGTGCCAGCAGCCAAGCCCGGGGGCCCTCCACAGATACGCAGTATTTT. The genes are TRBV3-1 and TRBJ2-3; perhaps D is TRBD1 or TRBD2 (6 bases each). CDR1 and CDR2 (germline): LGHDT, YNNKEL (reference sequence). Between the trimmed V and J ends, which lost 1 base and 2 bases, there was a span of 13 bases. The CDR3 loop spans 16 amino acids.

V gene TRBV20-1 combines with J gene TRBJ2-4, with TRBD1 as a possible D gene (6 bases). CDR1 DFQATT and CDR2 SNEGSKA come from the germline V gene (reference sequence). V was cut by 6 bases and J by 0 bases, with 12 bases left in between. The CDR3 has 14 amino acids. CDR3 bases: TGCAGTGCCGTTAAGGGGGTAGCCAAAAACATTCAGTACTTC. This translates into CSAVKGVAKNIQYF.

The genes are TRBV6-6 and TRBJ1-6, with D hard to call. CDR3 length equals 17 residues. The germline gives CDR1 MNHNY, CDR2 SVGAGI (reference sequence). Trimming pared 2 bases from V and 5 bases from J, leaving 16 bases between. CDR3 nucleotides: TGTGCCAGCAGTTACGACAACGCCTACACGAATAATTCACCCCTCCACTTT. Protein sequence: CASSYDNAYTNNSPLHF.

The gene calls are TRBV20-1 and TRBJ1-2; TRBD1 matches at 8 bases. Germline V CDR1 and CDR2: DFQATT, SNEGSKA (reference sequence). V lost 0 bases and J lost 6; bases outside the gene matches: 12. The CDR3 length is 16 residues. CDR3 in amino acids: CSARDRSRGPTDGYTF. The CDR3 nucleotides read TGCAGTGCTAGAGACAGATCCAGGGGGCCTACGGATGGCTACACCTTC.

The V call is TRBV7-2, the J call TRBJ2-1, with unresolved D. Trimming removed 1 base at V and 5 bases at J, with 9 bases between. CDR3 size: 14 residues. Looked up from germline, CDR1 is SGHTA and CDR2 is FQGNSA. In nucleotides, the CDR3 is TGTGCCAGCAGCTTAGTTTGGCTCAACAATGAGCAGTTCTTC. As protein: CASSLVWLNNEQFF.

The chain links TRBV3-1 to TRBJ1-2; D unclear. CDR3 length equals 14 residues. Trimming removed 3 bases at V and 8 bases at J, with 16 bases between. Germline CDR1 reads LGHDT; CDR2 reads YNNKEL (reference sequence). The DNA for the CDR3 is TGTGCCAGCAGCCACTCTAGGCCCCTTACGGGCTACACCTTC. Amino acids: CASSHSRPLTGYTF.

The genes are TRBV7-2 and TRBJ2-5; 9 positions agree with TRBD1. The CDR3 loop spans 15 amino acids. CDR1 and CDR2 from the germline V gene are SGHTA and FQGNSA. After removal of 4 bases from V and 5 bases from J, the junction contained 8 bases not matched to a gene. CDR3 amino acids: CASSSDRDRVETQYF. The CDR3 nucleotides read TGTGCCAGCAGCTCCGATCGGGACAGGGTCGAGACCCAGTACTTC. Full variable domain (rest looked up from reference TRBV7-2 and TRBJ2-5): GAGVSQSPSNKVTEKGKDVELRCDPISGHTALYWYRQSLGQGLEFLIYFQGNSAPDKSGLPSDRFSAERTGGSVSTLTIQRTQQEDSAVYLCASSSDRDRVETQYFGPGTRLLVL.

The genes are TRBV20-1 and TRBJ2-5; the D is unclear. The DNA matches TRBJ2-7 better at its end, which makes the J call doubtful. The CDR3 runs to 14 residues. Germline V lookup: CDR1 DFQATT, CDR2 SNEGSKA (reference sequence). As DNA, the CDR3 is TGCAGTGCTAGAGATATAACGGTACCCTACGAGCAGTACTTC. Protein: CSARDITVPYEQYF.

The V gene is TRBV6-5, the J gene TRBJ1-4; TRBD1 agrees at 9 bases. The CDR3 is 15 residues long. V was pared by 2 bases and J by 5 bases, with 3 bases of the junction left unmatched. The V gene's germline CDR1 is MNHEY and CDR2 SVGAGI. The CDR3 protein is CASSYRTGVNEKLFF. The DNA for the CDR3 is TGTGCCAGCAGTTACCGGACAGGGGTAAATGAAAAACTGTTTTTT.

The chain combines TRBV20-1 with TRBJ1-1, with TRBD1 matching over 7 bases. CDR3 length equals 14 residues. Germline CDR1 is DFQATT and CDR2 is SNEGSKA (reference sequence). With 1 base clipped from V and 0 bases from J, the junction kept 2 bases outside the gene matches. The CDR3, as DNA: TGCAGTGCTAGAGCTGACAGGGTGAACACTGAAGCTTTCTTT. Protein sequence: CSARADRVNTEAFF.

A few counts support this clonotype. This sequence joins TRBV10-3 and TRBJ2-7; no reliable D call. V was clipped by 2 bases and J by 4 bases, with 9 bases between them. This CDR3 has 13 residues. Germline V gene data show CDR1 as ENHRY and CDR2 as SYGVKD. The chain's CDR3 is CAISEQKNYEQYF. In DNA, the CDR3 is TGTGCCATCAGTGAGCAGAAGAATTACGAGCAGTACTTC.

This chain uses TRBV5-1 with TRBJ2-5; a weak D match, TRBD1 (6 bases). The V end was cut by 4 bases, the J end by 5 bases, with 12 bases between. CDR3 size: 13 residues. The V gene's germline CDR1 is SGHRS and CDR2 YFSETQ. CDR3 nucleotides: TGCGCCAGCAGCAGTAGACAGGCGGAGACCCAGTACTTC. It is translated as CASSSRQAETQYF.

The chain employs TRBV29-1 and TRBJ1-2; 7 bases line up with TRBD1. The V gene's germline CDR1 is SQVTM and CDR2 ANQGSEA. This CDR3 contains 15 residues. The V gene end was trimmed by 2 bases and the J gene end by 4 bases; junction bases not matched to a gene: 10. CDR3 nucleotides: TGCAGCGTTGAACGGGCAGGGGGGTTGTCCTATGGCTACACCTTC. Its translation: CSVERAGGLSYGYTF. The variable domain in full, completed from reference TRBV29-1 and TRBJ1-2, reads SAVISQKPSRDICQRGTSLTIQCQVDSQVTMMFWYRQQPGQSLTLIATANQGSEATYESGFVIDKFPISRPNLTFSTLTVSNMSPEDSSIYLCSVERAGGLSYGYTFGSGTRLTVV.

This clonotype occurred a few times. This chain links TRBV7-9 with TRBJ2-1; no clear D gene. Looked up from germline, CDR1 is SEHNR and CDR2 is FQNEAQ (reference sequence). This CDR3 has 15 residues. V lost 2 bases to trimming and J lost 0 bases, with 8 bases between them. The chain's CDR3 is CASSLRLSSYNEQFF. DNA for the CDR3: TGTGCCAGCAGCTTACGGCTCAGCTCCTACAATGAGCAGTTCTTC.

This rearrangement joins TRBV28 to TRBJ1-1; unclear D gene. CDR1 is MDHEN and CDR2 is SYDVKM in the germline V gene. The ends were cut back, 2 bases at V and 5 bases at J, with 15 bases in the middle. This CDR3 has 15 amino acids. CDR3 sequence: CASSLPAALGTEAFF. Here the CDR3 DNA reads TGTGCCAGCAGTTTACCGGCGGCCCTCGGGACTGAAGCTTTCTTT.

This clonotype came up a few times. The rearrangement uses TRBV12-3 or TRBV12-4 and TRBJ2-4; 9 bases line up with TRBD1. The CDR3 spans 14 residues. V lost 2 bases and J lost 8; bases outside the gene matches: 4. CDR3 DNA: TGTGCCAGCAGTTTAACAGGGGGCGTGGACATTCAGTACTTC. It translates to CASSLTGGVDIQYF.

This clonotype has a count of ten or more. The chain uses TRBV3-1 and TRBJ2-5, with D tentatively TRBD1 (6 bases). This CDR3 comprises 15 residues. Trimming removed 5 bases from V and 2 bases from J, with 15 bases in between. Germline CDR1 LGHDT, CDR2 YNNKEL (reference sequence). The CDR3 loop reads CASSGGQGDQETQYF. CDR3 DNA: TGTGCCAGCAGCGGGGGACAAGGGGATCAAGAGACCCAGTACTTC.

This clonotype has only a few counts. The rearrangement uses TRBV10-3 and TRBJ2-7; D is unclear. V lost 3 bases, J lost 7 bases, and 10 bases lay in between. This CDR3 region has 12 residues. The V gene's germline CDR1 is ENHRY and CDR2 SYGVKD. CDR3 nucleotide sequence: TGTGCCATCAGTGATTGGGGTGGGGAGCAGTACTTC. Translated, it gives CAISDWGGEQYF.